The following is a TCR beta chain sequence with its context. V dropped 7 bases and J dropped 1 base, with 17 bases sitting between them. Looked up from germline, CDR1 is SGHTA and CDR2 is FQGNSA. CDR3 length: 16 amino acids. As to time point: cycle 4 day 1 (C4D1), after 6 weeks of nivolumab. Every patient was affected by relapse after autologous stem cell transplantation, while exposure to brentuximab vedotin was not uniform. Magnetic negative selection purified CD4+ T cells from thawed PBMCs. Data came from immunoSEQ multiplex PCR; TCRdb stores just in-frame clones and leaves some out. The profile covers over 25,000 clones, with roughly nine tenths appearing a single time and about 0.45% taken by the ten largest. The data were obtained in a study of PD-1 blockade in classical Hodgkin lymphoma.

The sample was CD4+ T cells from blood, taken before the fourth cycle of nivolumab. The source is a human donor with classical Hodgkin lymphoma. The chain combines TRBV7-2 with TRBJ1-3, with D tentatively TRBD1 (6 bases). The CDR3 bases are TGTGCCAGCACCCCCGGAGGGGGGGGGTCTGGAAACACCATATATTTT. Amino acid sequence: CASTPGGGGSGNTIYF.